The clone carrying this T cell receptor beta chain occurred a few times. Its antigen is unidentified. The sample belongs to a study of Graves' ophthalmopathy and Graves' hyperthyroidism. General observations from the study: Researchers report that a 13-signature model separated ophthalmopathy from stable hyperthyroidism, posting 87.88% sensitivity and 75% to 84% specificity.

The germline V gene has CDR1 SGHKS and CDR2 YYEKEE (reference sequence). V was pared by 4 bases and J by 4 bases, with 15 bases between. The CDR3 length is 14 residues. RNA transcripts were the template, and TCR beta CDR3 regions were amplified from them. HTBI primers were employed in first-round RT-PCR, then a second-round multiplex PCR followed. In TCRdb, the multiplex PCR reads were re-called with MiXCR into one record per CDR3 protein. The sample lists about 1.1 million distinct CDR3 sequences, less than 45% occurring once. This receptor was obtained from an adult man with Graves' hyperthyroidism. The sequencing sample was made of peripheral blood or thyroid tissue (not recorded which). V is TRBV5-5 and J is TRBJ2-7, with D perhaps matching TRBD1 (6 bases). The CDR3 region has the DNA TGTGCCAGCAGCCCGGAAAACAGGGTTTACGAGCAGTACTTC. Translated: CASSPENRVYEQYF.